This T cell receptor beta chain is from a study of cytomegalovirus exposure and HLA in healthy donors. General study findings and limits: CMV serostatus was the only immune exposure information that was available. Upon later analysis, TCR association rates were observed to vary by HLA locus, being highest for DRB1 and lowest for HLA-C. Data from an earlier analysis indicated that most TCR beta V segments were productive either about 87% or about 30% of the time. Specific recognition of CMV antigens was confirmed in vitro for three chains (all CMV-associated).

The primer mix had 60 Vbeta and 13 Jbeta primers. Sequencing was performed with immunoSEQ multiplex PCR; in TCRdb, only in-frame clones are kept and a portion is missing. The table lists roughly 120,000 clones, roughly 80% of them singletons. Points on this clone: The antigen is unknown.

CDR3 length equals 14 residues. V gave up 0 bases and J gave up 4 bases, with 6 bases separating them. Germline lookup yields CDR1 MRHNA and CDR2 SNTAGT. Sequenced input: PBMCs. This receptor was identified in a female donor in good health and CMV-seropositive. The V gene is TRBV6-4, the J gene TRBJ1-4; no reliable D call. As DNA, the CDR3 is TGTGCCAGCAGTGACTCCGCGGGTAATGAAAAACTGTTTTTT. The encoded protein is CASSDSAGNEKLFF.